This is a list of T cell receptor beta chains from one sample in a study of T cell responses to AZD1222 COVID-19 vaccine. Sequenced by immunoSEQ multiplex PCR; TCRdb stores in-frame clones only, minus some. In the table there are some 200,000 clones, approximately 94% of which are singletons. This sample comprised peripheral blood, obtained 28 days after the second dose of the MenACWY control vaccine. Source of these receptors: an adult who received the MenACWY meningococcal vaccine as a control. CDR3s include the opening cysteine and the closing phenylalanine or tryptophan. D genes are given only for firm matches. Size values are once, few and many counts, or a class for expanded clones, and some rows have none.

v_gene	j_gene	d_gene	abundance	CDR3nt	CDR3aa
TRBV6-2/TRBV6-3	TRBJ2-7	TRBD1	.	TGTGCCAGCAGTCCCGGGACAGATAGCTCCTACGAGCAGTACTTC	CASSPGTDSSYEQYF
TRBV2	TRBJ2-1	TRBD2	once	TGTGCCAGCAGTGAAGGGGGTAGCGGGGGCAAAATGAGGCAGTTCTTC	CASSEGGSGGKMRQFF
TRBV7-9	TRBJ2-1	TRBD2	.	TGTGCCAGCAGCTTAACCTTCAGGGTTAGCGGGGACTACAATGAGCAGTTCTTC	CASSLTFRVSGDYNEQFF
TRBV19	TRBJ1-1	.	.	TGTGCCACCCTACTGGGGGAGAACACTGAAGCTTTCTTT	CATLLGENTEAFF
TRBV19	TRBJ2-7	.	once	TGTGCCAGTAGTATTCTCCTCACGAGCAGCTCCTACGAGCAGTACTTC	CASSILLTSSSYEQYF
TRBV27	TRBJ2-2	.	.	TGTGCCAGCAGTTTAGAGGCAGGGAACACCGGGGAGCTGTTTTTT	CASSLEAGNTGELFF
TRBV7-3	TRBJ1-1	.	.	TGTGCCAGCAGCTTTGGGGGAATCACTGAAGCTTTCTTT	CASSFGGITEAFF
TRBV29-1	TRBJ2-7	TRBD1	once	TGCAGCGTTGTATGGACAGGCTACGAGCAGTACTTC	CSVVWTGYEQYF
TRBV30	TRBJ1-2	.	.	TGTGCCTGGAGCTCGCGGATGACTAACTATGGCTACACCTTC	CAWSSRMTNYGYTF
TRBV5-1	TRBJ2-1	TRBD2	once	TGCGCCAGCAAAGCTAGCGGGAGCTATGAGCAGTTCTTC	CASKASGSYEQFF
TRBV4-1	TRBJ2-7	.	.	TGCGCCAGCAGCCAAGGACGAGGCAGCCCCTACGAGCAGTACTTC	CASSQGRGSPYEQYF
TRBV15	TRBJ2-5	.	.	TGTGCCACCATCTTCCCAGGGCACCTGAAACGGGGGACAAAAGAGACCCAGTACTTC	CATIFPGHLKRGTKETQYF
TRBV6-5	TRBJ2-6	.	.	TGTGCCAGCCGAGGTGGGGCCAACGTCCTGACTTTC	CASRGGANVLTF
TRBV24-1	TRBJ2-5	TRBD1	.	TGTGCCACCAGTGATTCACGACAGGGGGCAGGAGAGACCCAGTACTTC	CATSDSRQGAGETQYF
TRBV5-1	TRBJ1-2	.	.	TGCGCCAGCAGTCCCTCCAATGATAACTATGGCTACACCTTC	CASSPSNDNYGYTF
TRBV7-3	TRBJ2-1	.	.	TGTGCCAGCAGCTTGTCAGTCGCGAGTGGCTACAATGAGCAGTTCTTC	CASSLSVASGYNEQFF
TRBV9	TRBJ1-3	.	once	TGTGCCAGCAGCGGGGAAGGACTCCGAAACACCATATATTTT	CASSGEGLRNTIYF
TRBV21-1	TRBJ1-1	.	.	TGTGCCAGCCGGGCCCGGGACAGGGAAAGATTCCCCCCCACTGAAGCTTTCTTT	CASRARDRERFPPTEAFF
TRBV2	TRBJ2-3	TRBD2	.	TGTGCCAGCTCGCGGGAGGGTCCCACAGATACGCAGTATTTT	CASSREGPTDTQYF
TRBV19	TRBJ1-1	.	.	TGTGCCAGTAGTTCCAGGCCTTCCTTGGACACTGAAGCTTTCTTT	CASSSRPSLDTEAFF
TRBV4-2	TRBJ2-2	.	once	TGTGCCAGCAGCCAAGTTGAACGGGAGCTGTTTTTT	CASSQVERELFF
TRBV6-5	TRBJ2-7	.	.	TGTGCCAGCAGTTTACAGGGCTACGAGCAGTACTTC	CASSLQGYEQYF
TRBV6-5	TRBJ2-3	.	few	TGTGCCAGCAGTTACGTGGGAGATACGCAGTATTTT	CASSYVGDTQYF
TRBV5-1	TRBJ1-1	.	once	TGCGCCAGCAGCTCTTGGGCAAGCTTGAACACTGAAGCTTTCTTT	CASSSWASLNTEAFF
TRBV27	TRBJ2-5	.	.	TGTGCCAGCAGTTTAAGCGAGACCCAGTACTTC	CASSLSETQYF